This TCR beta chain emerged from a study of T-cell reconstitution after alpha-beta-depleted transplantation in children. Overall study findings and caveats: The origin of high day-60 TCRbeta diversity in some patients lay in surviving recipient T cells and thymic progenitors. Reported findings indicate that, about two months after transplant, alpha-beta T cells came from several hundred expanded clones, which were derived from non-depleted graft cells. Counts and diversity of T cells one year after transplant came mostly from newly produced T cells.

Unique molecular identifiers were built into the TCRbeta library. Using its own MiXCR run on the PCR reads, TCRdb lists one record per CDR3 protein. The sample lists fewer than 700,000 distinct CDR3 sequences, over 10% occurring once. This clonotype appeared a few times. Its matching antigen is unknown. Losses at the gene ends were 2 bases for V and 2 bases for J; bases not matched to a gene: 8. The V gene's germline CDR1 is SGHRS and CDR2 YFSETQ. The CDR3 is 16 residues long. Material: PBMCs, mostly from graft donor cells, obtained 360 days after TCRalphabeta/CD19-depleted stem cell transplant. The receptor was isolated from a male patient younger than 18 who had a stem cell transplant for acute myeloid leukemia, so the T cells may come from the graft donor. This chain uses TRBV5-1 with TRBJ2-7, with TRBD2 identical over 9 bases. CDR3 residues: CASSLGLAPHTYEQYF. The CDR3 nucleotides read TGCGCCAGCAGCTTAGGACTAGCGCCACACACCTACGAGCAGTACTTC.